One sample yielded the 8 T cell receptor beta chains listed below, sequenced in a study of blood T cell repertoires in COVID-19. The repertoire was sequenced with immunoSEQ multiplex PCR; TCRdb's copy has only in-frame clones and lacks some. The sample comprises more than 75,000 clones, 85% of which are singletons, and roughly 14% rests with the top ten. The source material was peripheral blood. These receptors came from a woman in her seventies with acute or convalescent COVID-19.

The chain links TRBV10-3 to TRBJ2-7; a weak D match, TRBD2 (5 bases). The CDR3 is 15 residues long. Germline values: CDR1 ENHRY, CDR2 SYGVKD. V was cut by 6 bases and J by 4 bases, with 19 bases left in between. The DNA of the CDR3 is TGTGCCATCAGGGGGTTGGTGGGGAGTTATTACGAGCAGTACGTC. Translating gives CAIRGLVGSYYEQYV.

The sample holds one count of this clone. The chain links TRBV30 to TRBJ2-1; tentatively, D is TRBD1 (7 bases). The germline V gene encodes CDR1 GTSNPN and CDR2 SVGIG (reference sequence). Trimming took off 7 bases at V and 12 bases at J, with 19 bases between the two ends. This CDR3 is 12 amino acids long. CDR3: CAYRENRGGQFF. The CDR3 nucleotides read TGTGCCTATCGGGAGAACAGGGGAGGGCAGTTCTTC.

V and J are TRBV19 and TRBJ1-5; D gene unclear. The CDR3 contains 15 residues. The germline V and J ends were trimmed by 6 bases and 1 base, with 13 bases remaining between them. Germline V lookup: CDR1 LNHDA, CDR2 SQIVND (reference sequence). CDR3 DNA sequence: TGTGCCAGTAGCACCTTCGCGGGGAGCAATCAGCCCCAGCATTTT. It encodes CASSTFAGSNQPQHF.

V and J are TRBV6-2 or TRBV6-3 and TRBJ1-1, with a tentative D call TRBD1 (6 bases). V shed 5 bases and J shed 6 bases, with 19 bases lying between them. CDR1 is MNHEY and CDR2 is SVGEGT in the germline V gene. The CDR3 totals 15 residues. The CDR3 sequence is CASSPLLGGLSEAFF. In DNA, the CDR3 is TGTGCCAGCAGTCCCCTCCTGGGGGGGCTGTCTGAAGCTTTCTTT.

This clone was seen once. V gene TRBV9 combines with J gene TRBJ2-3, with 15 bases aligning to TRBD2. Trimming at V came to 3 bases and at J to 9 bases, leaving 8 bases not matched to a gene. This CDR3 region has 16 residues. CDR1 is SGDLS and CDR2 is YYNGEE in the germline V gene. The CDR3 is CASSALGLAGGQTQYF. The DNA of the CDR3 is TGTGCCAGCAGCGCCCTGGGACTAGCGGGAGGCCAAACGCAGTATTTT.

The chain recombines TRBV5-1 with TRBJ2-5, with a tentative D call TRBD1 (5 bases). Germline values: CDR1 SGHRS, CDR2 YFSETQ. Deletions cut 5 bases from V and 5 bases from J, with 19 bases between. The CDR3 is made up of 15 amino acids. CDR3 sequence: CASRSEGESGETQYF. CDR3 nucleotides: TGCGCCAGCAGGAGTGAAGGGGAATCCGGTGAGACCCAGTACTTC.

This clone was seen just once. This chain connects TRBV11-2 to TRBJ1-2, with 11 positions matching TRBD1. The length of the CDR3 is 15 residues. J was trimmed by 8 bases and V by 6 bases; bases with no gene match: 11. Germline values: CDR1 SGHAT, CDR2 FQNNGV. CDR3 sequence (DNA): TGTGCCAGCAGACGTCCCGGGACAGGGGGAGGCGGCTACACCTTC. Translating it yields CASRRPGTGGGGYTF.

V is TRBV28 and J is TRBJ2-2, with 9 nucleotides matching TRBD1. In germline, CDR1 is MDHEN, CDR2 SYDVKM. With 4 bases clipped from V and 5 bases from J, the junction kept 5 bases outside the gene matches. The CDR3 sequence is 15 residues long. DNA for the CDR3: TGTGCCAGCAGTTCGACAGGGGGAGGTACCGGGGAGCTGTTTTTT. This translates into CASSSTGGGTGELFF.